The present entry profiles one T cell receptor (beta chain) with its context. The V end was cut by 6 bases, the J end by 2 bases, with 12 bases between. The CDR3 totals 14 residues. Per the germline V gene, CDR1 is KGHDR and CDR2 is SFDVKD. This entry belongs to a study of blood T cells in healthy people across ages. Using a J-beta primer mix together with a sample-barcoded 5' primer, a second PCR was run for roughly 6 to 12 cycles. Every cDNA molecule bore a tag from a template-switch adaptor containing 12 random nucleotides. TCRdb reprocessed the 5' RACE reads with MiXCR, giving one entry per CDR3 protein. The data contain over 750,000 distinct CDR3 sequences, approximately 25% of them singletons. The same specimen was also included in a second study, on T cells of mothers and their children. That source adds: Unrelated mother-child pairs always had slightly, but never significantly, lower normalized overlap than related pairs.

The chain has TRBV24-1 and TRBJ2-5; D is possibly TRBD2 (6 bases). The origin of this receptor is a boy between 10 and 17 years old in good health. Sequencing used blood. The CDR3 region is CATSSAGSQETQYF. The DNA for the CDR3 is TGTGCCACCAGTTCCGCGGGAAGTCAAGAGACCCAGTACTTC.